Included here is one T cell receptor (beta chain) sequence, with context. Its antigen target is currently unknown. Base quality data are lacking; no much larger clone is found one base away. The data stem from a study of T cell responses to AZD1222 COVID-19 vaccine (dated by TCRdb to the early 2020s). In terms of the full investigation: A total of 233 trial participants underwent TCR sequencing, of whom about 210 received two doses of AZD1222 and around 25 received two doses of the MenACWY control vaccine. Trial participants were enrolled by age into subgroups of 18-55, 56-69 and 70-plus years, and roughly 160, 29 and 62 TCR-sequenced participants, respectively, were included in these subgroups.

The CDR3 runs 15 amino acids, cysteine and phenylalanine included. The entry retains the CDR3 DNA only, 45 bases that are in frame from base 1. Trimmed from V: 6 bases; trimmed from J: 2 bases; junction bases lacking a gene match: 6. Per the germline V gene, KGHSH is the CDR1 and LQKENI is the CDR2. The CDR3 regions of human TCRbeta chains were analyzed by immunosequencing. Concerning the study's data processing: Repertoire TCRs were matched against a reference library of SARS-CoV-2-specific TCRs generated with the MIRA antigen-specificity platform. Breadth was defined as the fraction of unique TCRs that were SARS-CoV-2-associated. Depth was defined as the fraction of total T cells that were SARS-CoV-2-associated. Each spike-specific TCR was assigned to its reactive spike region and to a CD4 or CD8 class using the MIRA data. Log10-transformed breadth and depth values were compared by one-way ANOVA with Sidak's multiple comparisons tests. The immuneACCESS repertoire file appears here via TCRdb, limited to in-frame rearrangements. These files lack a portion of the clones; in checked studies, under half of the deficit traces to unresolved V genes, and the cause of the others is not known. The DNA gave D and trimming, while V, J and clone size come from that table. This sample lists under 200,000 clones; 70% to 90% were detected once. Of the sample, more than 4% falls within the top ten clones.

The study at large found these results: The whole spike protein was spanned by vaccine-associated CD4 TCRs, and dominant responses were seen in regions 160-218 and 743-854. Conclusions about previously exposed vaccinees were limited because only a handful of AZD1222 recipients were SARS-CoV-2 seropositive at baseline. Spike-specific TCR breadth and depth rose significantly after two AZD1222 doses compared with day 0 and with MenACWY recipients. In the small 56-69-year group, the increase in depth fell short of significance, most likely because of low power. Reportedly, almost half of the unique spike-specific TCRs recognized epitopes lying outside the regions that are mutated in the B.1.351 and B.1.1.7 variants. Most participants were white British and females outnumbered males, and the authors suggested that clonal diversity may have been underestimated. Because no day 14 peak-response samples were available, repertoires were characterized only after the peak T cell response.

What the time point label conveys for this sample: about 28 days (+/-7) after the second vaccine dose. AZD1222 recipients whose second dose came at about 4 weeks and those whose second dose came at about 12 weeks were combined into one group, since spike-specific TCR depth and breadth did not differ between the two schedules. Vaccinee samples were obtained from the UK trials COV001 and COV002, which included a single-blind randomized controlled phase 2/3 trial of AZD1222 (ChAdOx1 nCoV-19) in healthy adults. For TCRbeta chain sequencing, PBMC samples were collected from trial participants at day 0 and at day 28 after the second dose.

The material sequenced was peripheral blood, taken 28 days after the second AZD1222 dose. The rearrangement combines TRBV18 with TRBJ1-3, with TRBD1 matching 8 junction bases. This TCR was recovered from an adult who received the AZD1222 COVID-19 vaccine. The DNA is as follows: TGTGCCAGCTCTTCTGACAGGGGCCCTGGAAACACCATATATTTT. Its coded protein is CASSSDRGPGNTIYF.